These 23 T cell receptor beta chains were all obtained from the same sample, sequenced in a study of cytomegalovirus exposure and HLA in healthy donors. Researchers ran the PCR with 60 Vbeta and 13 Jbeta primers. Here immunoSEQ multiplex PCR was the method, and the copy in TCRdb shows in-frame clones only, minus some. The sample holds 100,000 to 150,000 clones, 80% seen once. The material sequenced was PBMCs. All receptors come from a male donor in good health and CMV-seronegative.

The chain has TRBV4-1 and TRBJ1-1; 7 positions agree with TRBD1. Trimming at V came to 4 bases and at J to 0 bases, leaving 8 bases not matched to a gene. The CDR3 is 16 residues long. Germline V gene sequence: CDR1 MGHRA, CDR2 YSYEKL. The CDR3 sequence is CASSPYRGSLNTEAFF. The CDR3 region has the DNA TGCGCCAGCAGCCCATACAGGGGATCATTGAACACTGAAGCTTTCTTT.

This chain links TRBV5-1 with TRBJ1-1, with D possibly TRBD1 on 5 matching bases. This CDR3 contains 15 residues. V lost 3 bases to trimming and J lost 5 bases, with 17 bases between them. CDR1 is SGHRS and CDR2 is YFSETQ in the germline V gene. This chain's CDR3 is CASSWGHTGGTEAFF. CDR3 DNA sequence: TGCGCCAGCAGCTGGGGTCACACCGGGGGGACTGAAGCTTTCTTT.

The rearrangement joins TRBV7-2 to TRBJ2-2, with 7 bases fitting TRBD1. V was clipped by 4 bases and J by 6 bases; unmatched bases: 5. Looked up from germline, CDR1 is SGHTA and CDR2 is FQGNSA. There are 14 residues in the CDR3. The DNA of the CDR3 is TGTGCCAGCAGCTCGTACAGGGGTGCCGGGGAGCTGTTTTTT. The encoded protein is CASSSYRGAGELFF.

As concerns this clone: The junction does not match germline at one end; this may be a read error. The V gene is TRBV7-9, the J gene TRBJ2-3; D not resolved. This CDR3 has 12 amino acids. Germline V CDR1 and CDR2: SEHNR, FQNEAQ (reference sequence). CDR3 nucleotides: TGTTCCAGCAGCTTTTCCCTAGATACGCAGTATTTT. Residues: CSSSFSLDTQYF.

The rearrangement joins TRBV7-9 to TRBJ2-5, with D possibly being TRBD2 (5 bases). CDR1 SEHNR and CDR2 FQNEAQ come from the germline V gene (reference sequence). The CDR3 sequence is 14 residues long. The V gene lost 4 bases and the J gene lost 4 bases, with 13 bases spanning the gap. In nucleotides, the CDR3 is TGTGCCAGCAGCTCAAGAACGGCGGGAGAGACCCAGTACTTC. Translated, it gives CASSSRTAGETQYF.

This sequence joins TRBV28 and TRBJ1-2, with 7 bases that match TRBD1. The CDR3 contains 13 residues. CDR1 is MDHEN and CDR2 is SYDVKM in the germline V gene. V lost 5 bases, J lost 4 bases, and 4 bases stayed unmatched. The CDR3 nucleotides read TGTGCCAGCAGTGACAGGGACGTCTATGGCTACACCTTC. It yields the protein CASSDRDVYGYTF.

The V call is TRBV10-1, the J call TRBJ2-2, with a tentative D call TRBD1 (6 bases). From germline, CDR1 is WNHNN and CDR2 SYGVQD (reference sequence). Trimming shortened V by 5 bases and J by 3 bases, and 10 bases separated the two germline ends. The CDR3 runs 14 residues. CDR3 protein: CASSTGTHTGELFF. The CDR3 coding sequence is TGCGCCAGCAGTACCGGGACACACACCGGGGAGCTGTTTTTT.

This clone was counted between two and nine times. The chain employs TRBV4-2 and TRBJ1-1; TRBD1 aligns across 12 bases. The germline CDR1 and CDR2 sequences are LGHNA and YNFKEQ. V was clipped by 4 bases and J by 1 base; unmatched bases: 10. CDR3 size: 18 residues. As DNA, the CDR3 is TGTGCCAGCAGCCGAGCACCGGGACAGGGGGCGAGGAACACTGAAGCTTTCTTT. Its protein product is CASSRAPGQGARNTEAFF.

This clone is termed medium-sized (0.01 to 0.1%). Here the CDR3 reads CASSTPGTSYEQYF. The CDR3 bases are TGTGCCAGCAGTACACCCGGGACTAGCTACGAGCAGTACTTC. This chain uses TRBV6-1 with TRBJ2-7, with 8 bases lining up with TRBD2. The CDR3 runs to 14 residues. The ends lost 5 bases at V and 3 bases at J; junction bases unmatched: 6. CDR1 and CDR2 (germline): MNHNS, SASEGT.

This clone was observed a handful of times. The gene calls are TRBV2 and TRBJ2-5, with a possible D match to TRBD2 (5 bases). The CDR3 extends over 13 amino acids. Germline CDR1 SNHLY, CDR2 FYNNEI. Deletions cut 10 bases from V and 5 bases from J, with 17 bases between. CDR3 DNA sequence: TGTGCCACCACCGTGACTACAGTGGAGACCCAGTACTTC. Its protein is CATTVTTVETQYF.

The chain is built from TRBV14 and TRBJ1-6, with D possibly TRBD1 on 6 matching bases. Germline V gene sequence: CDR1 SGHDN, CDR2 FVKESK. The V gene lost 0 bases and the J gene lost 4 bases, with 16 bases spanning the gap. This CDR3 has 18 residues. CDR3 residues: CASSQDQQGRTYNSPLHF. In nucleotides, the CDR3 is TGTGCCAGCAGCCAAGATCAACAGGGAAGGACATATAATTCACCCCTCCACTTT.

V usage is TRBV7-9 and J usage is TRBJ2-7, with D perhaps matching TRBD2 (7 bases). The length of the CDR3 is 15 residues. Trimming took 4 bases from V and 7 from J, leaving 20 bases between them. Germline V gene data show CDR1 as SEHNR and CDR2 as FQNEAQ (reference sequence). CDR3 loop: CASSSWVGGAQEQYF. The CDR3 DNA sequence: TGTGCCAGCAGCTCGTGGGTGGGGGGGGCGCAGGAGCAGTACTTC.

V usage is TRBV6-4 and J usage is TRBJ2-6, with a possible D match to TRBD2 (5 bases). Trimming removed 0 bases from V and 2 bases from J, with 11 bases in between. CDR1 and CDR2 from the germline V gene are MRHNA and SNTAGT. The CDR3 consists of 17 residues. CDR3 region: CASSDSNEGTGANVLTF. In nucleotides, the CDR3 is TGTGCCAGCAGTGACTCGAACGAGGGAACTGGGGCCAACGTCCTGACTTTC.

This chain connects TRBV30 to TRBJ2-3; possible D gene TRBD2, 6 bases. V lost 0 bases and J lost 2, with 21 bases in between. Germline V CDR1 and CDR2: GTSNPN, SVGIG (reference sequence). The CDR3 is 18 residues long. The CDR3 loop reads CAWSVTRQRALITDTQYF. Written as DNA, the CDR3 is TGTGCCTGGAGTGTCACCCGCCAGCGGGCGTTGATCACAGATACGCAGTATTTT.

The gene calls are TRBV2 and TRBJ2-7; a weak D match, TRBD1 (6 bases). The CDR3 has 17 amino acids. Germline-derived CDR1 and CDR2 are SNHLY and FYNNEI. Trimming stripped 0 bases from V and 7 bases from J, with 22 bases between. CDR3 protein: CASSEARYREGQGEQYF. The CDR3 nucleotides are TGTGCCAGCAGTGAAGCGCGGTACAGGGAAGGGCAGGGGGAGCAGTACTTC.

CDR3 sequence (DNA): TGTGCCAGCAGTGAAGCCCCGTCAGGGGCCCTAAATGAAAAACTGTTTTTT. Translated: CASSEAPSGALNEKLFF. J is TRBJ1-4 and V is TRBV2; weak D call: TRBD1 (6 bases). CDR3 length: 17 residues. CDR1 is SNHLY and CDR2 is FYNNEI in the germline V gene. The V and J ends lost 0 bases and 5 bases respectively, with 16 bases between them.

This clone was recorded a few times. The CDR3 protein is CASSLGGTSGGEQFF. Written as DNA, the CDR3 is TGTGCCAGCAGCTTGGGTGGGACTAGCGGGGGTGAGCAGTTCTTC. This chain uses TRBV5-6 with TRBJ2-1, with 14 nucleotides matching TRBD2. The CDR3 spans 15 residues. Germline V lookup: CDR1 SGHDT, CDR2 YYEEEE. The junction had 2 bases not matched to a gene; V was cut back by 0 bases and J by 9 bases.

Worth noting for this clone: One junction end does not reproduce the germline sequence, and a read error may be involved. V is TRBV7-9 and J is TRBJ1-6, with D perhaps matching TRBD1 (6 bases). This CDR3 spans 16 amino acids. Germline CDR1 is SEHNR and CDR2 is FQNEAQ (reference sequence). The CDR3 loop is CSSSLVRGSYNSPLHF. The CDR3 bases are TGTTCCAGCAGCTTAGTAAGGGGGTCCTATAATTCACCCCTCCACTTT.

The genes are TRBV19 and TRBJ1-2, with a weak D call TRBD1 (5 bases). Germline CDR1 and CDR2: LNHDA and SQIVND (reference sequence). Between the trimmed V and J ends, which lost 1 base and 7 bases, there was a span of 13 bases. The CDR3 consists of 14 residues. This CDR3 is CASSIGGDRPGYTF. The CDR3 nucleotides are TGTGCCAGTAGTATAGGGGGGGACCGTCCTGGCTACACCTTC.

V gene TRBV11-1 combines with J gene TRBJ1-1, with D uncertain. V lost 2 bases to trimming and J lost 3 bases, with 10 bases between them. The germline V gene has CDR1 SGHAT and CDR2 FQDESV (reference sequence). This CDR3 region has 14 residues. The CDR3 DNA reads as TGTGCCAGCAGCTTATTTTCCCGGGACACTGAAGCTTTCTTT. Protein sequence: CASSLFSRDTEAFF.

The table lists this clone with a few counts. DNA for the CDR3: TGTGCCAGCAGCAGGGGACAGGGGGCCTACGAGCAGTACTTC. This encodes CASSRGQGAYEQYF. This chain connects TRBV7-2 to TRBJ2-5; TRBD1 aligns across 11 bases. The end of the DNA aligns better with TRBJ2-7, so the J call may be wrong. The germline V gene has CDR1 SGHTA and CDR2 FQGNSA. CDR3 size: 14 residues.

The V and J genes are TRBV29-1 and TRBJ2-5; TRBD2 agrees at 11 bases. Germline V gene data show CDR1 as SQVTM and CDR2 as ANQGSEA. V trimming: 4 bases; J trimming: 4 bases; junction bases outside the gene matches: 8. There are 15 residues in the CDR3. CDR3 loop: CSVGSGTSGIETQYF. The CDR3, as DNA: TGCAGCGTTGGGTCCGGGACTAGCGGTATAGAGACCCAGTACTTC.

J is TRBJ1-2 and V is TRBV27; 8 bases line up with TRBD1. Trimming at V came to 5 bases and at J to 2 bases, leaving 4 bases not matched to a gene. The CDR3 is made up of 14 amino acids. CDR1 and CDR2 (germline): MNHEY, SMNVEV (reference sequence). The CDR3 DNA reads TGTGCCAGCAGTCCAGGGACAGGCAACTATGGCTACACCTTC. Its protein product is CASSPGTGNYGYTF.